These 26 T cell receptor beta chains came from one sample sequenced in a study of blood T cells in healthy people across ages. It was with a sample-barcoded 5' primer and a J-beta primer mix that a second PCR of about 7 to 12 cycles was run. TCRdb re-analysed the 5' RACE reads in MiXCR, keeping a single row per CDR3 protein. The table includes hundreds of thousands of distinct CDR3 sequences, more than 40% detected once. Material: blood. The receptors were gathered from an older woman in good health.

The CDR3 loop is CASSPQGPRNTEAFF. CDR3 sequence (DNA): TGTGCCAGCAGCCCTCAAGGACCCAGGAACACTGAAGCTTTCTTT. The chain links TRBV7-2 to TRBJ1-1, with unresolved D. This CDR3 comprises 15 residues. V lost 5 bases and J lost 1, with 14 bases in between. CDR1 and CDR2 from the germline V gene are SGHTA and FQGNSA.

V is TRBV6-5 and J is TRBJ2-7; D unclear. V shed 6 bases and J shed 6 bases, with 15 bases lying between them. Germline values: CDR1 MNHEY, CDR2 SVGAGI. This CDR3 spans 13 amino acids. CDR3 nucleotide sequence: TGTGCCAGCAGCTCACCACAAAGTGGCGAGCAGTACTTC. This sequence encodes CASSSPQSGEQYF.

This clonotype appeared a few times. CDR3 loop: CASSFWDRNYEQYF. The CDR3 DNA is TGTGCCAGCAGTTTTTGGGACAGGAACTACGAGCAGTACTTC. This chain uses TRBV12-3 or TRBV12-4 with TRBJ2-7; TRBD1 matches at 8 bases. This CDR3 spans 14 amino acids. Trimming removed 3 bases from V and 3 bases from J; junction bases left unmatched: 4.

This clonotype was detected only a few times. The rearrangement links TRBV7-9 to TRBJ2-1; TRBD1 matches at 7 bases. Germline CDR1 is SEHNR and CDR2 is FQNEAQ (reference sequence). V was clipped by 5 bases and J by 0 bases; unmatched bases: 10. CDR3 length: 17 residues. The CDR3 DNA reads TGTGCCAGCAGCCGGACAGGTTCTCTGAGCTCCTACAATGAGCAGTTCTTC. Protein: CASSRTGSLSSYNEQFF.

This clonotype was detected only a few times. This CDR3 reads CASSLNGQSSYEQYF. The DNA for the CDR3 is TGTGCCAGCAGCTTAAATGGGCAGAGCTCCTACGAGCAGTACTTC. The chain combines TRBV7-3 with TRBJ2-7; D is unclear. Trimming cost V 1 base and J 0 bases, with 10 bases left between them. This CDR3 has 15 residues. Per the germline V gene, CDR1 is SGHTA and CDR2 is FQGTGA.

The chain links TRBV20-1 to TRBJ2-1; 7 bases line up with TRBD1. In germline, CDR1 is DFQATT, CDR2 SNEGSKA (reference sequence). V lost 6 bases and J lost 5; bases outside the gene matches: 7. CDR3 length: 13 amino acids. The CDR3 DNA reads TGCAGTGCCAAGAGGGACAGCAACAATGAGCAGTTCTTC. This sequence encodes CSAKRDSNNEQFF.

This clonotype came up a few times. The chain combines TRBV12-3 or TRBV12-4 with TRBJ2-2; unclear D gene. Trimming stripped 7 bases from V and 8 bases from J, with 8 bases between. This CDR3 is 11 amino acids long. The CDR3 region is CASKLAGELFF. The CDR3 coding sequence is TGTGCCAGCAAGTTGGCGGGGGAGCTGTTTTTT.

The table lists this clonotype with a count of one. The chain recombines TRBV7-3 with TRBJ2-5; the D gene is possibly TRBD2 (5 bases). Between the trimmed V and J ends, which lost 1 base and 11 bases, there was a span of 20 bases. Germline CDR1 SGHTA, CDR2 FQGTGA. The CDR3 covers 15 residues. CDR3 in amino acids: CASSLRRSPSHEQYF. CDR3 bases: TGTGCCAGCAGCTTAAGGCGATCCCCTAGCCATGAGCAGTACTTC.

The CDR3 is CASSLLGGYTF. The CDR3 nucleotides are TGTGCCAGCAGTTTGCTGGGTGGCTACACCTTC. The chain uses TRBV7-9 and TRBJ1-2; unclear D gene. V shed 6 bases and J shed 7 bases, with 9 bases lying between them. Per germline, CDR1 SEHNR and CDR2 FQNEAQ (reference sequence). The CDR3 runs to 11 residues.

The genes are TRBV3-1 and TRBJ1-5; D is perhaps TRBD1 (5 bases). Trimming left V 6 bases short and J 4 bases short, with 13 bases between. Germline V gene lookup returns CDR1 LGHDT and CDR2 YNNKEL (reference sequence). This CDR3 has 14 residues. In nucleotides, the CDR3 is TGTGCCAGCAGTCCCGGGACGAGGAATCAGCCCCAGCATTTT. It encodes CASSPGTRNQPQHF.

V and J are TRBV4-3 and TRBJ2-3; no clear D gene. Trimming removed 0 bases from V and 2 bases from J, with 6 bases in between. The CDR3 runs to 14 residues. From germline, CDR1 is LGHNA and CDR2 YSLEER. The CDR3 loop is CASSQDTSTDTQYF. CDR3 DNA: TGCGCCAGCAGCCAAGACACCTCCACAGATACGCAGTATTTT.

The genes are TRBV7-2 and TRBJ2-7, with TRBD2 as a possible D gene (6 bases). CDR1 SGHTA and CDR2 FQGNSA come from the germline V gene. V was trimmed by 3 bases and J by 3 bases, leaving 15 bases between them. The CDR3 extends over 15 amino acids. CDR3 amino acids: CASSFGSEGNYEQYF. The CDR3, as DNA: TGTGCCAGCAGCTTTGGTTCGGAGGGCAACTACGAGCAGTACTTC.

The chain joins TRBV20-1 to TRBJ2-7; perhaps TRBD2 as D (6 bases). The germline CDR1 and CDR2 sequences are DFQATT and SNEGSKA (reference sequence). The CDR3 has 18 residues. V lost 6 bases and J 5 bases, leaving 32 bases between the germline ends. Written as DNA, the CDR3 is TGCAGTGCAAACTTCCCCAGTACTAGCAGCAAGGCTAACCACGAGCAGTACTTC. Translated, it gives CSANFPSTSSKANHEQYF.

This clonotype showed up just a few times. V is TRBV3-1 and J is TRBJ2-1; D is perhaps TRBD1 (6 bases). Germline loops: CDR1 LGHDT, CDR2 YNNKEL (reference sequence). The CDR3 loop spans 15 amino acids. With 8 bases removed from V and 4 bases from J, the gap between germline ends came to 18 bases. The CDR3 DNA is TGTGCCAGCGCCCCAGGGGTCAAAACTTACAATGAGCAGTTCTTC. This translates into CASAPGVKTYNEQFF.

This clonotype was counted between two and nine times. The chain has TRBV7-6 and TRBJ2-5; no clear D gene. Trimming shortened V by 11 bases and J by 6 bases, and 4 bases separated the two germline ends. Germline V gene lookup returns CDR1 SGHVS and CDR2 FNYEAQ. This CDR3 spans 8 amino acids. The chain's CDR3 is CAAQTQYF. CDR3 DNA sequence: TGTGCCGCCCAGACCCAGTACTTC.

As to this clonotype: Compared with germline, one end of the junction differs, possibly owing to a read error. The chain joins TRBV9 to TRBJ2-1; weak D call: TRBD1 (5 bases). This CDR3 spans 15 amino acids. Looked up from germline, CDR1 is SGDLS and CDR2 is YYNGEE. The CDR3 reads CASSVRGSSNNEQFF. The CDR3 nucleotides are TGTGCCAGCAGCGTAAGGGGTAGCTCCAACAATGAGCAGTTCTTC. The full variable domain, with the rest looked up from reference TRBV9 and TRBJ2-1, is DSGVTQTPKHLITATGQRVTLRCSPRSGDLSVYWYQQSLDQGLQFLIQYYNGEERAKGNILERFSAQQFPDLHSELNLSSLELGDSALYFCASSVRGSSNNEQFFGPGTRLTVL.

This clonotype appeared a few times. The CDR3, as DNA: TGCAGTGCTAGAGTACCTAGCGGGAGGGGTGAGCAGTACTTC. Its translation: CSARVPSGRGEQYF. This rearrangement joins TRBV20-1 to TRBJ2-4, with 12 bases matching TRBD2. V lost 1 base and J lost 13; bases outside the gene matches: 8. The length of the CDR3 is 14 residues. Germline V gene data show CDR1 as DFQATT and CDR2 as SNEGSKA (reference sequence).

The chain recombines TRBV10-3 with TRBJ1-1, with D tentatively TRBD1 (5 bases). Trimming pared 0 bases from V and 0 bases from J, leaving 11 bases between. This CDR3 spans 16 amino acids. Germline V gene lookup returns CDR1 ENHRY and CDR2 SYGVKD. CDR3 amino acids: CAISESWGDLNTEAFF. CDR3 nucleotide sequence: TGTGCCATCAGTGAGTCGTGGGGCGACCTGAACACTGAAGCTTTCTTT.

The chain has TRBV3-1 and TRBJ2-1; 7 nucleotides align to TRBD2. The germline gives CDR1 LGHDT, CDR2 YNNKEL (reference sequence). There are 18 residues in the CDR3. The trim removed 0 bases at V and 4 bases at J, leaving 12 bases unmatched. The CDR3 DNA reads as TGTGCCAGCAGCCAAGATGTCGGGGGGAGAAGGACTTACAATGAGCAGTTCTTC. Its protein is CASSQDVGGRRTYNEQFF.

There are a few counts of this clonotype. This chain joins TRBV29-1 and TRBJ2-4; D is possibly TRBD1 or TRBD2 (5 bases each). Per the germline V gene, CDR1 is SQVTM and CDR2 is ANQGSEA. There are 13 residues in the CDR3. V was cut by 5 bases and J by 5 bases, with 13 bases left in between. The CDR3 here is CSVSREQENIQYF. CDR3 DNA: TGCAGCGTTAGCAGGGAGCAAGAAAACATTCAGTACTTC.

This clonotype was seen once. The chain has TRBV6-5 and TRBJ2-1; 7 bases align to TRBD2. Germline V gene sequence: CDR1 MNHEY, CDR2 SVGAGI. This CDR3 has 13 amino acids. The V gene end was trimmed by 5 bases and the J gene end by 8 bases; junction bases not matched to a gene: 6. CDR3 DNA sequence: TGTGCCAGCAGTCGAGGTCGGGGGGATGAGCAGTTCTTC. Translation: CASSRGRGDEQFF.

This clonotype showed up many times. The chain joins TRBV2 to TRBJ2-1, with D perhaps TRBD2 (6 bases). CDR3 size: 14 residues. CDR1 and CDR2 (germline): SNHLY, FYNNEI. V lost 6 bases and J 4 bases, leaving 13 bases between the germline ends. CDR3 sequence (DNA): TGTGCCAGCAGCCGGGGACTGGAGTACAATGAGCAGTTCTTC. Its protein is CASSRGLEYNEQFF.

The genes are TRBV7-3 and TRBJ1-1, with no clear D. V was clipped by 5 bases and J by 0 bases, with 13 bases between them. The CDR3 is 15 residues long. Germline V gene sequence: CDR1 SGHTA, CDR2 FQGTGA. CDR3 DNA: TGTGCCAGCAGCCCGCATCCGGGGATGAACACTGAAGCTTTCTTT. It encodes CASSPHPGMNTEAFF.

This rearrangement joins TRBV20-1 to TRBJ2-7; 14 bases are a match to TRBD2. The germline CDR1 and CDR2 sequences are DFQATT and SNEGSKA (reference sequence). V shed 5 bases and J 7 bases; nucleotides not matched to a gene: 7. The CDR3 is 14 amino acids. DNA for the CDR3: TGCAGTGCTCGGACTAGCGGGAGGAGTTGGGAGCAGTACTTC. Residues: CSARTSGRSWEQYF.

This sequence joins TRBV20-1 and TRBJ2-7; 8 bases are a match to TRBD2. CDR3 size: 14 residues. V dropped 4 bases and J dropped 7; count of bases not matched to a gene: 12. Germline CDR1 DFQATT, CDR2 SNEGSKA (reference sequence). The CDR3: CSANSGIIYNEQYF. The CDR3 DNA reads as TGCAGTGCTAATAGCGGGATTATTTACAATGAGCAGTACTTC.

This rearrangement joins TRBV12-3 or TRBV12-4 to TRBJ2-4, with D possibly called TRBD1 or TRBD2 (5 bases each). The J call is in doubt because the DNA end fits TRBJ2-7 better. CDR3 length equals 14 residues. The CDR3 loop is CASSFPGTGYEQYF. Here the CDR3 DNA reads TGTGCCAGCAGTTTCCCAGGGACGGGCTACGAGCAGTACTTC.